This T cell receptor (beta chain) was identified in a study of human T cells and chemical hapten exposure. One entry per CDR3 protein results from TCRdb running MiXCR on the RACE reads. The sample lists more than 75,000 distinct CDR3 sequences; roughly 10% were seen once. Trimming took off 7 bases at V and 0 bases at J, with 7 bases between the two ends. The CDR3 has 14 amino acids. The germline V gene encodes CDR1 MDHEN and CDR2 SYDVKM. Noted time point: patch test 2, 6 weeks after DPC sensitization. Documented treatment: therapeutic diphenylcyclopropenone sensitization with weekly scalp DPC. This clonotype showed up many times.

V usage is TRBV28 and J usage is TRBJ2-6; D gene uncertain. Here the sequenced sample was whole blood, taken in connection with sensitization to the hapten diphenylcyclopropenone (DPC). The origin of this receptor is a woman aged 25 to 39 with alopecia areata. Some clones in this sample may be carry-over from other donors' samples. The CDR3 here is CASKDRSGANVLTF. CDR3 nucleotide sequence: TGTGCCAGCAAGGACCGCTCTGGGGCCAACGTCCTGACTTTC.